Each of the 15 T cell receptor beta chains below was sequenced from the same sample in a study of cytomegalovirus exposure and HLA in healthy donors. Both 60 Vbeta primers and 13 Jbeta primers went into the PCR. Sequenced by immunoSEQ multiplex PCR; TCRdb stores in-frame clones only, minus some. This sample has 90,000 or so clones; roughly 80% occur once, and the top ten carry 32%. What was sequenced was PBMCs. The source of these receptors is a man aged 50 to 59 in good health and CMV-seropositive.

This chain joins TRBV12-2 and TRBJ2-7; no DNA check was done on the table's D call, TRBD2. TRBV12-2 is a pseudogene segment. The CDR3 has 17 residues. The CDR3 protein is CASRAPRPPHGAYEQYF. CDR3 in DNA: TGTGCAAGTCGCGCTCCTCGGCCACCTCACGGAGCCTACGAGCAGTACTTC.

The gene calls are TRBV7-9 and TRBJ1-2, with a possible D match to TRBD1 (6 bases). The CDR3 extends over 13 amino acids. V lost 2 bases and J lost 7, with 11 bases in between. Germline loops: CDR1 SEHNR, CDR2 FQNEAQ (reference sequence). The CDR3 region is CASSLPGQSGYTF. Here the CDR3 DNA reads TGTGCCAGCAGCTTACCGGGACAAAGTGGCTACACCTTC. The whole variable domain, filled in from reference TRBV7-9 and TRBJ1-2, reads DTGVSQNPRHKITKRGQNVTFRCDPISEHNRLYWYRQTLGQGPEFLTYFQNEAQLEKSRLLSDRFSAERPKGSFSTLEIQRTEQGDSAMYLCASSLPGQSGYTFGSGTRLTVV.

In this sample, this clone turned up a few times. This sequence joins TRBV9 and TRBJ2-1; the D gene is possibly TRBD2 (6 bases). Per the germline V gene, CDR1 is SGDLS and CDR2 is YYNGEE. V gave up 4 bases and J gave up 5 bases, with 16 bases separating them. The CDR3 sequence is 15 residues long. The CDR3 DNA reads TGTGCCAGCAGCTACTTTCTAGCGAATCACAATGAGCAGTTCTTC. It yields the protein CASSYFLANHNEQFF.

The CDR3 DNA sequence: TGTGCCTGGAGTGTAAAGGTGTTAGCAAAACTGTTTTTT. Translating gives CAWSVKVLAKLFF. The chain links TRBV30 to TRBJ1-4, with D unresolved. Germline V gives CDR1 GTSNPN, CDR2 SVGIG (reference sequence). The V gene lost 0 bases and the J gene lost 10 bases, with 12 bases spanning the gap. This CDR3 region has 13 residues. Combining the CDR3 with reference TRBV30 and TRBJ1-4 gives the whole variable domain SQTIHQWPATLVQPVGSPLSLECTVEGTSNPNLYWYRQAAGRGLQLLFYSVGIGQISSEVPQNLSASRPQDRQFILSSKKLLLSDSGFYLCAWSVKVLAKLFFGSGTQLSVL.

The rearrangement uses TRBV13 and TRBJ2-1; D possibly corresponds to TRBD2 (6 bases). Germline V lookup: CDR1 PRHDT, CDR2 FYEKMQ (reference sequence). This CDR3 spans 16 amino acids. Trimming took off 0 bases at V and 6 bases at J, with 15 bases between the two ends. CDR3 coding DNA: TGTGCCAGCAGCTTAGGCCTGCCGGGACTTCGCAATGAGCAGTTCTTC. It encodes CASSLGLPGLRNEQFF.

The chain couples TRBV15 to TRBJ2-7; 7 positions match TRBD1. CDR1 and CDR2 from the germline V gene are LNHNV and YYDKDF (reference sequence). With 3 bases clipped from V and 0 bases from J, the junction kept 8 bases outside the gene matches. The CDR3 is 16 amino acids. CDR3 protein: CATSRDRDRSSYEQYF. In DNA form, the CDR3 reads TGTGCCACCAGCAGGGACCGGGACAGAAGCTCCTACGAGCAGTACTTC.

The DNA of the CDR3 is TGTGCCAGCTCTCTTATCAGCACAGATACGCAGTATTTT. Amino acids: CASSLISTDTQYF. The rearrangement links TRBV18 to TRBJ2-3; D uncertain. Germline values: CDR1 KGHSH, CDR2 LQKENI. V lost 6 bases to trimming and J lost 0 bases, with 7 bases between them. The CDR3 runs 13 residues.

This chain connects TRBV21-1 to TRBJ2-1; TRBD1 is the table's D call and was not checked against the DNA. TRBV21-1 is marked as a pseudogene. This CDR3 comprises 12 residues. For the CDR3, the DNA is TGTGCCAGCAGCCCGACAGGACATGAGCAGTTCTTC. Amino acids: CASSPTGHEQFF.

The CDR3 DNA reads as TGTGCCAGTGGGAGGGAGGGTTACAATGAGCAGTTCTTC. Translation: CASGREGYNEQFF. The rearrangement links TRBV4-2 to TRBJ2-1; TRBD2 aligns across 7 bases. This CDR3 spans 13 amino acids. With 9 bases clipped from V and 4 bases from J, the junction kept 6 bases outside the gene matches. The germline gives CDR1 LGHNA, CDR2 YNFKEQ.

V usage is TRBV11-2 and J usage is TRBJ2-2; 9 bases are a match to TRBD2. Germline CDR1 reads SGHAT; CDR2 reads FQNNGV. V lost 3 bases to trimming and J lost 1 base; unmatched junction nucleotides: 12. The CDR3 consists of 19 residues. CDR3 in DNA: TGTGCCAGCAGCTTCGTAAGGCGGCGGGAGGGCCAGAACACCGGGGAGCTGTTTTTT. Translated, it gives CASSFVRRREGQNTGELFF.

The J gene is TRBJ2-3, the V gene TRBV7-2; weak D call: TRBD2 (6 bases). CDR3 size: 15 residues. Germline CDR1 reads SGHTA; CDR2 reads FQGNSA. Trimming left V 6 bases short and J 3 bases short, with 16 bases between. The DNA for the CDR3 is TGTGCCAGCAGAATACCGGGACTCTCAACAGATACGCAGTATTTT. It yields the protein CASRIPGLSTDTQYF. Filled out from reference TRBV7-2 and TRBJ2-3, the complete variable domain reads GAGVSQSPSNKVTEKGKDVELRCDPISGHTALYWYRQSLGQGLEFLIYFQGNSAPDKSGLPSDRFSAERTGGSVSTLTIQRTQQEDSAVYLCASRIPGLSTDTQYFGPGTRLTVL.

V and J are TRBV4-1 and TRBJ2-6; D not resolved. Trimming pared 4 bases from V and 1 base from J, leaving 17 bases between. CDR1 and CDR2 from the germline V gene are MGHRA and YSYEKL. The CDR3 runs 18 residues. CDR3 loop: CASSPRGESASGANVLTF. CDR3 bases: TGCGCCAGCAGCCCCCGTGGAGAGAGCGCTTCTGGGGCCAACGTCCTGACTTTC.

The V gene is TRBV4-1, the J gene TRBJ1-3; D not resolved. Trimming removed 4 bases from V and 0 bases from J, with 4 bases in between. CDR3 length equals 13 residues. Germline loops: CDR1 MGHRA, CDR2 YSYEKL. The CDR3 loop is CASSRGSGNTIYF. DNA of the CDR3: TGCGCCAGCAGCCGCGGCTCTGGAAACACCATATATTTT.

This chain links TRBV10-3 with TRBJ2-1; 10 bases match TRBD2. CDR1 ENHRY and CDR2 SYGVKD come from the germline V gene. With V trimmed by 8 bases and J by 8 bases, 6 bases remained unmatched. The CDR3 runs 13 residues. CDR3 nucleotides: TGTGCCATCGGAGGGACTAGCGTGCATGAGCAGTTCTTC. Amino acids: CAIGGTSVHEQFF.

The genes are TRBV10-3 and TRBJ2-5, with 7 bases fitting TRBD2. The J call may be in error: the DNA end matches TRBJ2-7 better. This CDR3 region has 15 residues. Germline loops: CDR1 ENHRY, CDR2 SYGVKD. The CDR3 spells CAISLVAGPGYEQYF. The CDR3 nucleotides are TGTGCCATCAGTCTTGTAGCGGGTCCGGGCTACGAGCAGTACTTC.